This T cell receptor beta chain was profiled in a study of long-term antiretroviral therapy in people with HIV. Whole-study results and caveats: The ART regimens used between the mid-2000s and the late 2010s may be less effective than current ones. For ART adherence, viral resistance and therapy changes, no data were available.

Survey level was the resolution at which the v3.0 immunoSEQ assay ran. The data were produced by immunoSEQ multiplex PCR, yet TCRdb's version contains in-frame clones alone and is incomplete. The top ten clones hold about 14% of a sample with about 16,000 clones, over 70% of them seen once. To note about this clone: What it recognizes is unknown.

Every participant gave one or more pre-ART and two or more post-ART PBMC samples. Treated in the United States were all of the participants with HIV. The TCR originated in a woman aged 50 to 60 with HIV. This specimen was unsorted PBMCs, taken 1.5 years before starting antiretroviral therapy.

CDR3 sequence: CASSPGQPDTQYF. The CDR3 bases are TGTGCCAGCTCGCCGGGACAGCCAGATACGCAGTATTTT. The chain joins TRBV18 to TRBJ2-3; 7 bases match TRBD1. The CDR3 is 13 amino acids. Losses at the gene ends were 6 bases for V and 4 bases for J; bases not matched to a gene: 4. CDR1 and CDR2 (germline): KGHSH, LQKENI.